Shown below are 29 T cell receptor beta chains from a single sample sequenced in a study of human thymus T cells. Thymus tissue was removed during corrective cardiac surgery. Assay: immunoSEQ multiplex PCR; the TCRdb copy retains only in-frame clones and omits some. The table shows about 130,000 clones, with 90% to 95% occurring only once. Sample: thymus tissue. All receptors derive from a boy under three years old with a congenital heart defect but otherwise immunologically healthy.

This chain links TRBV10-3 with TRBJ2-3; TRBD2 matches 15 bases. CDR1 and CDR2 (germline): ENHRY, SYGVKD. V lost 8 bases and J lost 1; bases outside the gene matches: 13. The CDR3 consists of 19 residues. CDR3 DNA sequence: TGTGCCATCGGATCCCTGGGACTAGCGGGGGGAATCGGCACAGATACGCAGTATTTT. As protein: CAIGSLGLAGGIGTDTQYF.

DNA for the CDR3: TGTGCCAGTAGTATTCCTATTGGACAGGGGGCAACTGAAGCTTTCTTT. Protein product: CASSIPIGQGATEAFF. This chain joins TRBV19 and TRBJ1-1, with 11 bases lining up with TRBD1. The CDR3 covers 16 residues. V lost 3 bases to trimming and J lost 5 bases; unmatched junction nucleotides: 8. Germline CDR1 LNHDA, CDR2 SQIVND (reference sequence).

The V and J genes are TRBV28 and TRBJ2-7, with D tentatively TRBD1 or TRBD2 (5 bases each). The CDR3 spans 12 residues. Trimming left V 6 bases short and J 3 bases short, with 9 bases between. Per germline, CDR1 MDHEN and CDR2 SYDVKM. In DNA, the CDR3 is TGTGCCAGCAGGAGAGGGGTCTACGAGCAGTACTTC. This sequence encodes CASRRGVYEQYF. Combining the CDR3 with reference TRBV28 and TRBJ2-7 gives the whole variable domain DVKVTQSSRYLVKRTGEKVFLECVQDMDHENMFWYRQDPGLGLRLIYFSYDVKMKEKGDIPEGYSVSREKKERFSLILESASTNQTSMYLCASRRGVYEQYFGPGTRLTVT.

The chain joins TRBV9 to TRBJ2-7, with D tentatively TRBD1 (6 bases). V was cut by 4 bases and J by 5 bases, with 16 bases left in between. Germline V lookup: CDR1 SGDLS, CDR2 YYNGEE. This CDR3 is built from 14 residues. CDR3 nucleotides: TGTGCCAGCAGCACCACAGGGACGGAAAACGAGCAGTACTTC. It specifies CASSTTGTENEQYF. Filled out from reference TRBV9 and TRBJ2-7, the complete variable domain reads DSGVTQTPKHLITATGQRVTLRCSPRSGDLSVYWYQQSLDQGLQFLIQYYNGEERAKGNILERFSAQQFPDLHSELNLSSLELGDSALYFCASSTTGTENEQYFGPGTRLTVT.

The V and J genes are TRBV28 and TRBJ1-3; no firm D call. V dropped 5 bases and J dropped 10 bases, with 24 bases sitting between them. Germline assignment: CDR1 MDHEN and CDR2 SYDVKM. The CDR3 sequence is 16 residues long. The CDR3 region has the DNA TGTGCCAGCAGTGTAATGGTATCATCCGTGAAAGGGACCATATATTTT. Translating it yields CASSVMVSSVKGTIYF.

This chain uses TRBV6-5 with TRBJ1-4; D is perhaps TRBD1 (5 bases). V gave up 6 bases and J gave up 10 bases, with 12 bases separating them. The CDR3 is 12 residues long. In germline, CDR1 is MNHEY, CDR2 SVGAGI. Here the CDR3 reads CASSPDRGKLFF. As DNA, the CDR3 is TGTGCCAGCAGCCCAGACAGAGGAAAACTGTTTTTT.

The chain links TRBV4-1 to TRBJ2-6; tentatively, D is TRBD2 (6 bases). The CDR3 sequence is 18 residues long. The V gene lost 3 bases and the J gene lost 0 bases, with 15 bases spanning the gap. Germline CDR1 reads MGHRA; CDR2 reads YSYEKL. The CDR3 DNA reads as TGCGCCAGCAGCCAGATCCAGGGAGGAGGCTCTGGGGCCAACGTCCTGACTTTC. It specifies CASSQIQGGGSGANVLTF.

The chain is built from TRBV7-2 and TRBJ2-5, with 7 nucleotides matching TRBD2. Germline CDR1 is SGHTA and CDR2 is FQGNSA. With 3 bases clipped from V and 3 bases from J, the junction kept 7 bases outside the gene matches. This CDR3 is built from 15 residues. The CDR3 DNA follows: TGTGCCAGCAGCTTTCAGGCGGGGGTCGAAGAGACCCAGTACTTC. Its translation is CASSFQAGVEETQYF.

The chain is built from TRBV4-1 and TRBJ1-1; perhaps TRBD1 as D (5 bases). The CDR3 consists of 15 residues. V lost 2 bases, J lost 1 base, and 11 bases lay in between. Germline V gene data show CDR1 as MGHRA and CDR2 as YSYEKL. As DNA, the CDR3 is TGCGCCAGCAGCCAACGCTGGGGGGGGAACACTGAAGCTTTCTTT. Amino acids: CASSQRWGGNTEAFF.

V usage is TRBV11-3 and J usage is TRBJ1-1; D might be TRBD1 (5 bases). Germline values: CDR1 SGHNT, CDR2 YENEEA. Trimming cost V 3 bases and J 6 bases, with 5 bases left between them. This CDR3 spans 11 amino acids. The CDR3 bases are TGTGCCAGCAGCTTGGGGGCTGAAGCTTTCTTT. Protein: CASSLGAEAFF.

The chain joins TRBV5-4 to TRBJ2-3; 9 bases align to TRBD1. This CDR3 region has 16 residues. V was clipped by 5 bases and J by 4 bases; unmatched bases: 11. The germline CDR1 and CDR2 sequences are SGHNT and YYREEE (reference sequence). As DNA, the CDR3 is TGTGCCAGCAGAAACTTCCGGGACAGGGTTCCAGATACGCAGTATTTT. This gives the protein CASRNFRDRVPDTQYF.

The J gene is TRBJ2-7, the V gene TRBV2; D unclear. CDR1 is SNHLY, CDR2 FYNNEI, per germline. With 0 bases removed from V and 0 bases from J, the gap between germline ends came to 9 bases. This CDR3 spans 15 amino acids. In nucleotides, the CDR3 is TGTGCCAGCAGTGAAGCGCGGACCTTCTCCTACGAGCAGTACTTC. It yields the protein CASSEARTFSYEQYF. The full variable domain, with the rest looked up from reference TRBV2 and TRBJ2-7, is EPEVTQTPSHQVTQMGQEVILRCVPISNHLYFYWYRQILGQKVEFLVSFYNNEISEKSEIFDDQFSVERPDGSNFTLKIRSTKLEDSAMYFCASSEARTFSYEQYFGPGTRLTVT.

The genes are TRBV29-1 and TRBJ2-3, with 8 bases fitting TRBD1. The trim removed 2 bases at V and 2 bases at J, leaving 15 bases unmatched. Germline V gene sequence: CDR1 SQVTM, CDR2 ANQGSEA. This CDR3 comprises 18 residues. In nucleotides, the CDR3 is TGCAGCGTTGAATGGGGTATAGACAGGGGAGAGCTCACAGATACGCAGTATTTT. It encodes CSVEWGIDRGELTDTQYF.

The CDR3: CASRGVWGTGELFF. The CDR3 bases are TGTGCCAGCAGGGGGGTGTGGGGGACCGGGGAGCTGTTTTTT. The J gene is TRBJ2-2, the V gene TRBV2; either TRBD1 or TRBD2 may fit D (5 bases each). The CDR3 has 14 residues. The ends were cut back, 6 bases at V and 5 bases at J, with 13 bases in the middle. Germline loops: CDR1 SNHLY, CDR2 FYNNEI.

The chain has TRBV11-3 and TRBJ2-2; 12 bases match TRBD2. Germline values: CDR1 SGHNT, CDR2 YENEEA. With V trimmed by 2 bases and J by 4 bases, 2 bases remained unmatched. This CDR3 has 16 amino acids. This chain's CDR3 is CASSLWTSGVTGELFF. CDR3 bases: TGTGCCAGCAGCTTATGGACTAGCGGGGTCACCGGGGAGCTGTTTTTT.

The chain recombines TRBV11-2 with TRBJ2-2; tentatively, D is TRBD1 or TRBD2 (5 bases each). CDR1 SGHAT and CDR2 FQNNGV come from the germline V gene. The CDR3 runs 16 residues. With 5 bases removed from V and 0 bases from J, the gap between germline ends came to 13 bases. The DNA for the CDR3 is TGTGCCAGCAGCGTATCGGGACGGACGAACACCGGGGAGCTGTTTTTT. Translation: CASSVSGRTNTGELFF.

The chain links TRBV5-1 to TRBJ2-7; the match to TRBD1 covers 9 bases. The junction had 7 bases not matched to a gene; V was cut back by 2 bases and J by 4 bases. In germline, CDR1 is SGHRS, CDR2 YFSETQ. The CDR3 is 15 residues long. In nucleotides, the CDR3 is TGCGCCAGCAGCTTAGAGCCGGGACAGGGATACGAGCAGTACTTC. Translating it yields CASSLEPGQGYEQYF.

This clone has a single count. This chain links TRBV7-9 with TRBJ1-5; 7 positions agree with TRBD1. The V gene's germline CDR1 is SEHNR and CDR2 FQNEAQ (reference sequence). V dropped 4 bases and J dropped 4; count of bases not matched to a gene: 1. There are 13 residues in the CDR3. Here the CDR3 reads CASSSDRNQPQHF. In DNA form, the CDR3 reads TGTGCCAGCAGCTCGGACAGGAATCAGCCCCAGCATTTT.

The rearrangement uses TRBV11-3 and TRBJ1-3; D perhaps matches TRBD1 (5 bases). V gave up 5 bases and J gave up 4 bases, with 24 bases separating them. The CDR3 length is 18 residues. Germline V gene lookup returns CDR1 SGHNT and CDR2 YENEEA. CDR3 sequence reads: CASSPVWGAGRCGNTIYF. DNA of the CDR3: TGTGCCAGCAGCCCGGTGTGGGGCGCGGGGAGATGCGGAAACACCATATATTTT.

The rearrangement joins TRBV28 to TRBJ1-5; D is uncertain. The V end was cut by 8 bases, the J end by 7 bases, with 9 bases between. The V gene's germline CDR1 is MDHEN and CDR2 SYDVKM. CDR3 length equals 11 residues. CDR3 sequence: CASGRGQPQHF. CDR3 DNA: TGTGCCAGCGGACGAGGGCAGCCCCAGCATTTT.

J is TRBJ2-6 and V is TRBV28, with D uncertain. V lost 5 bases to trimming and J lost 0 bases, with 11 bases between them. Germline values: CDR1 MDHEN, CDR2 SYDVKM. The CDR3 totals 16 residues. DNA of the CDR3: TGTGCCAGCAGTCCCCCTATCCACTCTGGGGCCAACGTCCTGACTTTC. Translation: CASSPPIHSGANVLTF.

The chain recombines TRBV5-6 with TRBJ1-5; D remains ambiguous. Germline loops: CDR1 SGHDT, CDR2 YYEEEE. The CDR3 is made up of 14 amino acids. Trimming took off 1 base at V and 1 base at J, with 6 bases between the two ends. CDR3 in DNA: TGTGCCAGCAGCTTGTGGCCAAGCAATCAGCCCCAGCATTTT. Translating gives CASSLWPSNQPQHF. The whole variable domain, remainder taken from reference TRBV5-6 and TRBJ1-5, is DAGVTQSPTHLIKTRGQQVTLRCSPKSGHDTVSWYQQALGQGPQFIFQYYEEEERQRGNFPDRFSGHQFPNYSSELNVNALLLGDSALYLCASSLWPSNQPQHFGDGTRLSIL.

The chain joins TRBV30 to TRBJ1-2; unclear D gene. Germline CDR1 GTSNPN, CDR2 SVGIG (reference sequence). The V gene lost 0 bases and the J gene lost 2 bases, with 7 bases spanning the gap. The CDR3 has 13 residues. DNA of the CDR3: TGTGCCTGGAGTGTCCGACGAAACTATGGCTACACCTTC. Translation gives CAWSVRRNYGYTF. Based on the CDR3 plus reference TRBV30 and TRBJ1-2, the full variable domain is SQTIHQWPATLVQPVGSPLSLECTVEGTSNPNLYWYRQAAGRGLQLLFYSVGIGQISSEVPQNLSASRPQDRQFILSSKKLLLSDSGFYLCAWSVRRNYGYTFGSGTRLTVV.

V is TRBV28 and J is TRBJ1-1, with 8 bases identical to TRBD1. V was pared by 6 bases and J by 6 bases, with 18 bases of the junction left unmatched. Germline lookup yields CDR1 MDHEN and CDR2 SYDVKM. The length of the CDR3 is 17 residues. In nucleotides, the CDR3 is TGTGCCAGCAGCGGAGACAGGGGCGAACCGGTGCGTGCTGAAGCTTTCTTT. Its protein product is CASSGDRGEPVRAEAFF.

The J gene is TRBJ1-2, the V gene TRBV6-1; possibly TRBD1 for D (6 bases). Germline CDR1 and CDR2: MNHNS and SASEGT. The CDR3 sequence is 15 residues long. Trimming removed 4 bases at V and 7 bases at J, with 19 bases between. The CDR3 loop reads CASSGPGTFRFGYTF. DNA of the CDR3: TGTGCCAGCAGTGGGCCCGGGACATTTCGATTTGGCTACACCTTC.

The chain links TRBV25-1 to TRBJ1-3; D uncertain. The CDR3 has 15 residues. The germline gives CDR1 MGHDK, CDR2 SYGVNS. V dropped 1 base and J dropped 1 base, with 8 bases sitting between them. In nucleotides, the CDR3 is TGTGCCAGCAGTGAATGGCAGACTTCTGGAAACACCATATATTTT. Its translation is CASSEWQTSGNTIYF.

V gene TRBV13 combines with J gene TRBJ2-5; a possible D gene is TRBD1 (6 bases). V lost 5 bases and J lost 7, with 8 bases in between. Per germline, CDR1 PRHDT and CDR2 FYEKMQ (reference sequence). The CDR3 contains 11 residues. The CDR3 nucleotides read TGTGCCAGCAGCACCAGGGGGACCCAGTACTTC. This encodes CASSTRGTQYF.

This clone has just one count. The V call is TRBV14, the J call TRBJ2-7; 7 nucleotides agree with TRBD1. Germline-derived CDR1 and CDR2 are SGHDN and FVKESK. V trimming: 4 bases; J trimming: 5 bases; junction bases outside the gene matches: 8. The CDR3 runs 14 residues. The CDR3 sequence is CASSLPGGKNEQYF. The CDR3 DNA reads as TGTGCCAGCAGCCTCCCAGGGGGTAAAAACGAGCAGTACTTC.

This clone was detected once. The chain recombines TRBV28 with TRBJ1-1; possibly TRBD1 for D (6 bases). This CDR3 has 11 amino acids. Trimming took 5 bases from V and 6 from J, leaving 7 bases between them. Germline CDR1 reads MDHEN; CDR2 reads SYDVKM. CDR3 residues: CASSKGAEAFF. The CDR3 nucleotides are TGTGCCAGCAGTAAGGGGGCTGAAGCTTTCTTT.